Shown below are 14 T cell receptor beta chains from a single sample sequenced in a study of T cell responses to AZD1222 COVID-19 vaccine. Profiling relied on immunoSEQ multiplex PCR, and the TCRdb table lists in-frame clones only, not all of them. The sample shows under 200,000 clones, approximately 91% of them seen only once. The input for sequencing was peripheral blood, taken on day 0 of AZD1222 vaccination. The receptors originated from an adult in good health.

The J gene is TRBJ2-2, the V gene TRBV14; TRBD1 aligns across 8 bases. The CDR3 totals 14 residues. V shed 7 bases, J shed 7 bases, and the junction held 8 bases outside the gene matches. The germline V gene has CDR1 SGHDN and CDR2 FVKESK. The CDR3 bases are TGTGCCAGCAATTCCAGGGGGCAAATCGGGGAGCTGTTTTTT. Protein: CASNSRGQIGELFF.

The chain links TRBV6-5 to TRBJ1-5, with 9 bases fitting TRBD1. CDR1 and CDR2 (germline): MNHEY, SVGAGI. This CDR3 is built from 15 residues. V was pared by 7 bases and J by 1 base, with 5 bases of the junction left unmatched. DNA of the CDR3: TGTGCCAGCAACCGGGACAGGGAGAGCAATCAGCCCCAGCATTTT. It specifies CASNRDRESNQPQHF.

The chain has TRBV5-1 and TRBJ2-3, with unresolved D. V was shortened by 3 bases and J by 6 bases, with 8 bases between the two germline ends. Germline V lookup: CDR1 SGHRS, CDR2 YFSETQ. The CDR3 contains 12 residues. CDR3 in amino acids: CASSSSRDTQYF. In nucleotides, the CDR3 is TGCGCCAGCAGCTCCTCCAGGGATACGCAGTATTTT. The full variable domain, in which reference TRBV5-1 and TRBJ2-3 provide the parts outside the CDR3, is KAGVTQTPRYLIKTRGQQVTLSCSPISGHRSVSWYQQTPGQGLQFLFEYFSETQRNKGNFPGRFSGRQFSNSRSEMNVSTLELGDSALYLCASSSSRDTQYFGPGTRLTVL.

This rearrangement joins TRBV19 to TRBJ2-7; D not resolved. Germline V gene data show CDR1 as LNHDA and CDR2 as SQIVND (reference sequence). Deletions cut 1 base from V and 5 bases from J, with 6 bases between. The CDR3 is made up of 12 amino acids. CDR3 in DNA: TGTGCCAGTAGTATAGTCTCTCACGAGCAGTACTTC. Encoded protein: CASSIVSHEQYF.

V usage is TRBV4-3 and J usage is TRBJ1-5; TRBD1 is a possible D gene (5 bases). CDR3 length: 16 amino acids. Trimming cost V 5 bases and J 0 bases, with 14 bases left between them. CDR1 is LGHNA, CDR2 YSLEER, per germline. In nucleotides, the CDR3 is TGCGCCAGCAGCGTACAGGAGTTGTTTAGCAATCAGCCCCAGCATTTT. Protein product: CASSVQELFSNQPQHF.

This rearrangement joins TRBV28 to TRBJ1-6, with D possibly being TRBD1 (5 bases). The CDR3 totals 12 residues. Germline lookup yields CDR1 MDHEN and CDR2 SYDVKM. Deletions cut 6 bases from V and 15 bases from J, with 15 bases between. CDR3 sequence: CASSPGTPGLHF. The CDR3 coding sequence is TGTGCCAGCAGCCCCGGGACCCCGGGCCTCCACTTT.

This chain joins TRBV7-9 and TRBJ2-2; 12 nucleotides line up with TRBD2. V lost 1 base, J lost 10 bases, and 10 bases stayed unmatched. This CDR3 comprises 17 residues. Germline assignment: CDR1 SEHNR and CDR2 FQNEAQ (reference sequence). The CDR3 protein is CASSLGRTSGTFVELFF. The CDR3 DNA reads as TGTGCCAGCAGCTTAGGGAGGACTAGCGGGACTTTCGTGGAGCTGTTTTTT. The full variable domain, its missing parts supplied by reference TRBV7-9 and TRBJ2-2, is DTGVSQNPRHKITKRGQNVTFRCDPISEHNRLYWYRQTLGQGPEFLTYFQNEAQLEKSRLLSDRFSAERPKGSFSTLEIQRTEQGDSAMYLCASSLGRTSGTFVELFFGEGSRLTVL.

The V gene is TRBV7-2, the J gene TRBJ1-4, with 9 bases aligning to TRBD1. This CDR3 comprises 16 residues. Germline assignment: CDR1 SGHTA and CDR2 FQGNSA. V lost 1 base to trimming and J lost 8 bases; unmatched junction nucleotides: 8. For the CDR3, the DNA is TGTGCCAGCAGCTTAGGGCCGGGACAGGGAGGGGAAAAACTGTTTTTT. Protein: CASSLGPGQGGEKLFF.

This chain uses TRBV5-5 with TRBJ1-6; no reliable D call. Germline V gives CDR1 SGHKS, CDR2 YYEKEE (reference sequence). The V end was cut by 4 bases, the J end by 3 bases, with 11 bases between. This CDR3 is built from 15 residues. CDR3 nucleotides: TGTGCCAGCAGCCAAGGGTACCGCTATAATTCACCCCTCCACTTT. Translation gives CASSQGYRYNSPLHF.

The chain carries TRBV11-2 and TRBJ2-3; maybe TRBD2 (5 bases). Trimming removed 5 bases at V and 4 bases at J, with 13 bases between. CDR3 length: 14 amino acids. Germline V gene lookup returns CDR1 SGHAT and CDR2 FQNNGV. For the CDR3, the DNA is TGTGCCAGCAGCCGGGGATCTGTTTCAGATACGCAGTATTTT. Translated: CASSRGSVSDTQYF.

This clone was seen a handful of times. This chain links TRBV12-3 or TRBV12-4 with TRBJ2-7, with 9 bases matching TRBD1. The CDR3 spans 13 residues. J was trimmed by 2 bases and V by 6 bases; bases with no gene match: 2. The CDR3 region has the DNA TGTGCCAGCAGGGGACAGGGAGCCTACGAGCAGTACTTC. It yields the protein CASRGQGAYEQYF.

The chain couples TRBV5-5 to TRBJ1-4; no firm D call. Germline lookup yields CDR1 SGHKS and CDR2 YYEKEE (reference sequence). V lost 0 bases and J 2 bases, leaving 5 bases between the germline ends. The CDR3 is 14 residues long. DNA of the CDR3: TGTGCCAGCAGCTTGGGAGGTACTAATGAAAAACTGTTTTTT. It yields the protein CASSLGGTNEKLFF.

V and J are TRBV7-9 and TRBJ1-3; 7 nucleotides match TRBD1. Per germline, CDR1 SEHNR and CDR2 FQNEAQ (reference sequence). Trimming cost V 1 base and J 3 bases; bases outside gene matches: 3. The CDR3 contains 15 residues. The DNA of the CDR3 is TGTGCCAGCAGCTTAGTGGGGACAGATGGAAACACCATATATTTT. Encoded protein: CASSLVGTDGNTIYF.

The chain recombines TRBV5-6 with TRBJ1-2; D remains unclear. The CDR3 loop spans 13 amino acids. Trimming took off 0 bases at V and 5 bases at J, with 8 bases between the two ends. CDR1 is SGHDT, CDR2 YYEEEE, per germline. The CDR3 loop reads CASSLERFYGYTF. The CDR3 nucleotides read TGTGCCAGCAGCTTGGAGCGGTTTTATGGCTACACCTTC.